This TCR beta chain was sequenced during a study of T-cell reconstitution after alpha-beta-depleted transplantation in children. The study's findings and limits: At one year after transplant, newly produced T cells mostly accounted for T-cell counts and diversity. Several hundred expanded graft clones reportedly gave rise to the alpha-beta T cells present about two months after transplant.

Details on this clonotype: The antigen is not known.

Preparation of the TCRbeta library involved a method that used unique molecular identifiers. TCRdb fed the PCR reads into MiXCR, producing one record per CDR3 protein. The sample lists 250,000 to 400,000 distinct CDR3 sequences, approximately 23% occurring once. Per the germline V gene, CDR1 is DFQATT and CDR2 is SNEGSKA (reference sequence). The V end lost 1 base, the J end lost 4 bases, and 11 bases lay between the germline ends. The CDR3 has 14 amino acids. The genes are TRBV20-1 and TRBJ1-5; possibly TRBD1 for D (5 bases). The sample here was PBMCs, mostly from graft donor cells, taken 180 days after TCRalphabeta/CD19-depleted stem cell transplant. The receptor's source is a male patient aged 10 to 17 who had a stem cell transplant for acute lymphoblastic leukemia, so the T cells may come from the graft donor. CDR3 nucleotide sequence: TGCAGTGCTAGAGGGAGACAGAATAATCAGCCCCAGCATTTT. Residues: CSARGRQNNQPQHF.